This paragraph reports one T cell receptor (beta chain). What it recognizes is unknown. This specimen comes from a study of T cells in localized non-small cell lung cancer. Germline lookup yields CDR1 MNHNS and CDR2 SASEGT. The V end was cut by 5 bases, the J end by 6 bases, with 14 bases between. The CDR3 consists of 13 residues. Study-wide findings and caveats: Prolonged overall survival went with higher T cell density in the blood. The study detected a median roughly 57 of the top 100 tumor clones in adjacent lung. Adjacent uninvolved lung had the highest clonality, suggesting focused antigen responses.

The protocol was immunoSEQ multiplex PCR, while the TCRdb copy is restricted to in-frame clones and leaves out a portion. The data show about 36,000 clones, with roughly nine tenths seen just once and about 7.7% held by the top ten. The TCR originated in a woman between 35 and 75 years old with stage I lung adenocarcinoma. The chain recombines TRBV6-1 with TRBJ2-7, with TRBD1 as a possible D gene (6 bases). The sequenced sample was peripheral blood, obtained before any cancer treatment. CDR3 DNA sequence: TGTGCCAGCAGTCAAACTCAAGGGGGCGAGCAGTACTTC. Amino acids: CASSQTQGGEQYF.